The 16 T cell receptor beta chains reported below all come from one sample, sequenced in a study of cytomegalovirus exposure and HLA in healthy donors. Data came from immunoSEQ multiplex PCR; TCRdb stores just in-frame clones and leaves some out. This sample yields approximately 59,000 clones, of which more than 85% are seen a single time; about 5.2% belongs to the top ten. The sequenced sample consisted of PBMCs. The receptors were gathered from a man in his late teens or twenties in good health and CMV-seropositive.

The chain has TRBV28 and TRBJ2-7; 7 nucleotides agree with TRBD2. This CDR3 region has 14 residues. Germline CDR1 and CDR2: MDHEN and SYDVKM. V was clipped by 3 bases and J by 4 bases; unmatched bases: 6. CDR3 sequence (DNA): TGTGCCAGCAGTTTTAAGACTAGCTGGTACGAGCAGTACTTC. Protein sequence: CASSFKTSWYEQYF.

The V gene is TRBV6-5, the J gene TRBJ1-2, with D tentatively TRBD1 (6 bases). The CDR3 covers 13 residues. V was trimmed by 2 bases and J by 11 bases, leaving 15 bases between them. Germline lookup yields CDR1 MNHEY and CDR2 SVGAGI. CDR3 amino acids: CASSYPGGRPYTF. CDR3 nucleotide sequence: TGTGCCAGCAGTTACCCGGGGGGCAGGCCATACACCTTC.

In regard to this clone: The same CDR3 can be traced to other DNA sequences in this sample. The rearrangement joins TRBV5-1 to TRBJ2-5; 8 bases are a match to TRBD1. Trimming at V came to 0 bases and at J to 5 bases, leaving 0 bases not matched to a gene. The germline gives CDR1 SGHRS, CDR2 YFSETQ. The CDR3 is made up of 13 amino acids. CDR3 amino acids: CASSLGQGETQYF. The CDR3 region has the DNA TGCGCCAGCAGCTTGGGACAGGGGGAGACCCAGTACTTC.

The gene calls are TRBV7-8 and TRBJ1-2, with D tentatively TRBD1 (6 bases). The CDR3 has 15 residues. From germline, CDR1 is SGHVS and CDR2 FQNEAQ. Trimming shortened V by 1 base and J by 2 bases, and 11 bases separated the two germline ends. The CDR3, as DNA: TGTGCCAGCAGCTTAGTTTTGGGGGCAAACTATGGCTACACCTTC. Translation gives CASSLVLGANYGYTF.

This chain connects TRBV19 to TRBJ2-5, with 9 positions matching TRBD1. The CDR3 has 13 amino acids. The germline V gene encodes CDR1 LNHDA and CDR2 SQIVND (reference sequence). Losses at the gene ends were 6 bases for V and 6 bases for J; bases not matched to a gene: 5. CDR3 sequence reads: CASSHRGRKTQYF. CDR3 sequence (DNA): TGTGCCAGTAGCCACAGGGGGCGGAAGACCCAGTACTTC.

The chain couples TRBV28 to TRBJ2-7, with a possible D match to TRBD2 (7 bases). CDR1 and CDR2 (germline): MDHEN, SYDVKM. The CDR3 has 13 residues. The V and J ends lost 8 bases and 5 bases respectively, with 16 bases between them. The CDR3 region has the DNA TGTGCCAGCGGACAGACTAGCAGACACGAGCAGTACTTC. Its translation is CASGQTSRHEQYF.

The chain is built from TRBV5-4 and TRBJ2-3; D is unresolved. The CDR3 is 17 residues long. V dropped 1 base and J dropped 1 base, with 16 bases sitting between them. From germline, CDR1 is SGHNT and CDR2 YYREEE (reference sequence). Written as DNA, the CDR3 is TGTGCCAGCAGCTTGAATCGTCTAGGAGACGGCACAGATACGCAGTATTTT. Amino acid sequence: CASSLNRLGDGTDTQYF.

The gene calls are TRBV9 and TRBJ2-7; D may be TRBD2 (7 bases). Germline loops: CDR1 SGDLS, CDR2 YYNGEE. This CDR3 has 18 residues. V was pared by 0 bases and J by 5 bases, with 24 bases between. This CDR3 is CASSVDGLRGASINEQYF. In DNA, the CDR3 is TGTGCCAGCAGCGTAGACGGGCTTCGGGGGGCGTCAATCAACGAGCAGTACTTC.

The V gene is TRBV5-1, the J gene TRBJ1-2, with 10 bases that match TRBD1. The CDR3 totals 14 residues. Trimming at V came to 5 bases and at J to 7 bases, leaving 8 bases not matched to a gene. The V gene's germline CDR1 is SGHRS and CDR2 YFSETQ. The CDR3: CASREGTGVAGYTF. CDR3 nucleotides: TGCGCCAGCAGAGAGGGGACAGGGGTTGCTGGCTACACCTTC.

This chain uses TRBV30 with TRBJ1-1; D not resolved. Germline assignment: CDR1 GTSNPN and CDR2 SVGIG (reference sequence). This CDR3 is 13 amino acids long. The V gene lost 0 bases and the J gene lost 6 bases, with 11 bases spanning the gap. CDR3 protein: CAWSVRVESEAFF. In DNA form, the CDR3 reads TGTGCCTGGAGTGTACGGGTGGAATCTGAAGCTTTCTTT.

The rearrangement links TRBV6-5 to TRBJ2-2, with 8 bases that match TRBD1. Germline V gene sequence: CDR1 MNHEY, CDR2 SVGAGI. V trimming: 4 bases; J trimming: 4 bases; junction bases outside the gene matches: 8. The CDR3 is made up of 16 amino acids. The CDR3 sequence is CASSFYSDRGTGELFF. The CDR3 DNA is TGTGCCAGCAGTTTCTACTCCGACAGGGGCACCGGGGAGCTGTTTTTT.

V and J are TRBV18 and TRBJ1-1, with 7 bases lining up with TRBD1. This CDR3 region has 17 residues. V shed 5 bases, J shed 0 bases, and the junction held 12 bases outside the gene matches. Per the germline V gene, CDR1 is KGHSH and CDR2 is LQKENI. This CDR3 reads CASSYDRAGGMNTEAFF. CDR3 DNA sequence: TGTGCCAGCTCATACGACAGGGCCGGGGGCATGAACACTGAAGCTTTCTTT.

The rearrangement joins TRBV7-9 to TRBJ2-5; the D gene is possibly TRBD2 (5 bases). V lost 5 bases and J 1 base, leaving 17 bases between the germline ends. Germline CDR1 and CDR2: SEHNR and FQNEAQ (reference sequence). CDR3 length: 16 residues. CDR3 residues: CASSHILGLAQETQYF. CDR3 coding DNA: TGTGCCAGCAGCCACATACTAGGTCTGGCCCAAGAGACCCAGTACTTC.

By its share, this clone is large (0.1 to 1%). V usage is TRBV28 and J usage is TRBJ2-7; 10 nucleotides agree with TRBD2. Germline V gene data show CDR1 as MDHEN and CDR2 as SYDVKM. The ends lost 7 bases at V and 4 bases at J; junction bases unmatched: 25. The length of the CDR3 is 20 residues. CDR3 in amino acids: CASTIRPGLAGVDYRYEQYF. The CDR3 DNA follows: TGTGCCAGCACCATAAGGCCGGGGCTAGCGGGAGTGGATTATCGGTACGAGCAGTACTTC.

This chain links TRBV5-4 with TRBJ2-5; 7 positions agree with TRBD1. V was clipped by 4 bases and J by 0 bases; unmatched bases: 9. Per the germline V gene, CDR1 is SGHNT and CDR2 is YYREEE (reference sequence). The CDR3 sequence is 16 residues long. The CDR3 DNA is TGTGCCAGCAGCGCTGACCCGACAGGGTACCAAGAGACCCAGTACTTC. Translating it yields CASSADPTGYQETQYF.

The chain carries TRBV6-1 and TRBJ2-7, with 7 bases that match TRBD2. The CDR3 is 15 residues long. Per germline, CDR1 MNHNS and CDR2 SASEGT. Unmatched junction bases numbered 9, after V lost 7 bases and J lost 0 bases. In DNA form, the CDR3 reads TGTGCCAGCACCTCGGGAGCTAGCGGCTCCTACGAGCAGTACTTC. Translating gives CASTSGASGSYEQYF.